The subject of this entry is one TCR beta chain. CDR1 and CDR2 from the germline V gene are GTSNPN and SVGIG (reference sequence). V shed 2 bases and J 4 bases; nucleotides not matched to a gene: 8. The CDR3 covers 18 residues. The table came from immunoSEQ multiplex PCR; TCRdb's copy has only in-frame clones and leaves some out. The data contain more than 130,000 clones, about four fifths of them singletons. The source of the sample is a study of blood T cell repertoires in COVID-19. The J gene is TRBJ2-2, the V gene TRBV30; 15 bases agree with TRBD2. The sample comprised peripheral blood. The sequence derives from a human donor in a cohort sampled during active COVID-19. The CDR3 here is CAWSRTSGGAGGTGELFF. The CDR3 DNA sequence: TGTGCCTGGAGTCGGACTAGCGGGGGGGCAGGCGGCACCGGGGAGCTGTTTTTT.